Detailed here is one T cell receptor beta chain. Its antigen is not known. Trimming took 3 bases from V and 10 from J, leaving 21 bases between them. The CDR3 extends over 15 amino acids. The germline CDR1 and CDR2 sequences are SNHLY and FYNNEI. Sequencing was performed with immunoSEQ multiplex PCR; in TCRdb, only in-frame clones are kept and a portion is missing. This table holds 120,000 to 150,000 clones, about 93% found once. The sample belongs to a study of T cell responses to AZD1222 COVID-19 vaccine. Study-level results: The study identified only six AZD1222 recipients as seropositive at baseline. Close to half of spike-specific TCRs reportedly recognize unmutated variant regions. There were mostly white British donors and more females than males, and clonal diversity was possibly underestimated.

The sequenced sample was peripheral blood, obtained on day 0 of AZD1222 vaccination. The chain employs TRBV2 and TRBJ1-1, with TRBD1 as a possible D gene (5 bases). The origin of this receptor is an adult in good health. The CDR3 nucleotides are TGTGCCAGCAGTGACTCTCTCGGGGGAGTCTCCGGAGCTTTCTTT. Protein product: CASSDSLGGVSGAFF.